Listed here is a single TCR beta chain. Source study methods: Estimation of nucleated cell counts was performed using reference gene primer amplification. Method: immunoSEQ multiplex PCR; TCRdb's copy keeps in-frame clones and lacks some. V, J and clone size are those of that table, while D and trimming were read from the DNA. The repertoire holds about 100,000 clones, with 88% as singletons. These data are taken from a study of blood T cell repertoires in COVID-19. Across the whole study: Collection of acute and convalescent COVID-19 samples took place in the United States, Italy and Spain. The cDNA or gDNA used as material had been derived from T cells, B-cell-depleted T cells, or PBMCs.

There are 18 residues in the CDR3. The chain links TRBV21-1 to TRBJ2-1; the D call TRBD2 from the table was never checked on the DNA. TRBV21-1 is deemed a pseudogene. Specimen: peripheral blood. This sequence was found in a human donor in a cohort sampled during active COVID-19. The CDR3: CASSSRWKREDSYNEQFF. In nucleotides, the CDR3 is TGTGCCAGCAGCTCCCGTTGGAAGCGGGAAGACTCCTACAATGAGCAGTTCTTC.